This T cell receptor (beta chain) was captured by sequencing in a study of regulatory T cells. The primer mix had 52 TRBV and 13 TRBJ primers. Libraries were prepared by immunoSEQ multiplex PCR; TCRdb keeps only in-frame clonotypes and omits some of them. The sample lists fewer than 20,000 clones, roughly 84% occurring once. This CDR3 comprises 13 residues. CDR1 is GTSNPN, CDR2 SVGIG, per germline (reference sequence). The germline V and J ends were trimmed by 1 base and 3 bases, with 10 bases remaining between them. Broader study findings: In CD3G-deficient patients, conventional CD4+ T cells were enriched for hydrophobic CDR3 residues at positions 6 and 7. Skewed V and J usage and few unique V-J pairs marked patient repertoires, most in Tregs.

Concerning this clone itself: Its target is not known.

Regulatory (CD25-high CD127-low) and conventional (CD25-low CD127-high) CD4+ T cells were sorted separately. The sample consisted of conventional CD4+ T cells sorted from blood. The gene calls are TRBV30 and TRBJ2-7; D perhaps matches TRBD2 (6 bases). The receptor was derived from a person in their thirties with CD3G deficiency. CDR3 nucleotide sequence: TGTGCCTGGAGTGCGGGACTGTACTACGAGCAGTACTTC. This gives the protein CAWSAGLYYEQYF.